These 5 T cell receptor beta chains were sequenced from one sample in a study of monozygotic twins with inflammatory bowel disease. Each CDR3 protein gets one entry in TCRdb, which reprocessed the 5' RACE reads and gives no DNA. Recorded here are fewer than 550,000 distinct CDR3 sequences; the top ten clones represent around 2.4%. Sequenced input: blood. These receptors were taken from a human donor with ulcerative colitis or Crohn's disease, or a healthy co-twin of an affected twin (not recorded which).

The rearrangement links TRBV25-1 to TRBJ2-7. CDR3 size: 14 residues. CDR1 and CDR2 from the germline V gene are MGHDK and SYGVNS. CDR3 in amino acids: CASSEYGGAYEQYF.

This chain links TRBV7-9 with TRBJ2-1; as DNA is missing, the TRBD2 call by TCRdb cannot be tested. The CDR3 is 16 amino acids. Germline loops: CDR1 SEHNR, CDR2 FQNEAQ (reference sequence). CDR3 in amino acids: CASSLSSGEYYNEQFF.

The chain is built from TRBV7-2 and TRBJ2-3. The CDR3 is 14 amino acids. Per the germline V gene, CDR1 is SGHTA and CDR2 is FQGNSA. The CDR3: CASSSYKVADTQYF.

The V gene is TRBV5-1, the J gene TRBJ1-1; the TCRdb D gene call, TRBD1, has no DNA to confirm it. The CDR3 sequence is 16 residues long. Germline loops: CDR1 SGHRS, CDR2 YFSETQ. Here the CDR3 reads CASSFGTGGLGTEAFF.

This chain joins TRBV3-1 and TRBJ2-2; TCRdb picks TRBD1, but there is no DNA to check that call. Germline V gene sequence: CDR1 LGHDT, CDR2 YNNKEL (reference sequence). This CDR3 has 14 amino acids. CDR3 loop: CASSQRGSTGELFF. The whole variable domain, remainder taken from reference TRBV3-1 and TRBJ2-2, is DTAVSQTPKYLVTQMGNDKSIKCEQNLGHDTMYWYKQDSKKFLKIMFSYNNKELIINETVPNRFSPKSPDKAHLNLHINSLELGDSAVYFCASSQRGSTGELFFGEGSRLTVL.